This TCR beta chain was sequenced in a study of cytomegalovirus exposure and HLA in healthy donors. Study-wide results and limits: Cytomegalovirus status was reportedly diagnosed by the classifier with high specificity and sensitivity. For most TCR beta V segments, an earlier analysis put the productive rate at about 90% or about 30% of the time. When presence/absence was analysed, sequencing depth was taken to be roughly uniform across donors.

It was with 60 Vbeta and 13 Jbeta primers that the PCR ran. Under the authors' procedure: In a later analysis, the count reached about 80 million unique TCR beta chains, with about 10 million shared. TCRdb's copy holds only in-frame clones and misses some; the assay was immunoSEQ multiplex PCR. That table gives V, J and clone size, and the DNA gave D and trimming. Of around 150,000 clones listed, approximately 9% were seen once; the top ten hold approximately 7.5%. The V gene's germline CDR1 is SQVTM and CDR2 ANQGSEA. The V end was cut by 7 bases, the J end by 2 bases, with 18 bases between. The length of the CDR3 is 15 residues. This clone has just a few counts. The antigen remains undetermined.

The chain carries TRBV29-1 and TRBJ1-5, with D possibly being TRBD1 (5 bases). The receptor was isolated from a woman aged 40 to 55 in good health and CMV-seropositive. Material: PBMCs. CDR3 in DNA: TGCAGCGCCGACCCCGGGGGGGTTTGCAATCAGCCCCAGCATTTT. Translation: CSADPGGVCNQPQHF. The complete variable domain, with remaining parts taken from reference TRBV29-1 and TRBJ1-5, reads SAVISQKPSRDICQRGTSLTIQCQVDSQVTMMFWYRQQPGQSLTLIATANQGSEATYESGFVIDKFPISRPNLTFSTLTVSNMSPEDSSIYLCSADPGGVCNQPQHFGDGTRLSIL.